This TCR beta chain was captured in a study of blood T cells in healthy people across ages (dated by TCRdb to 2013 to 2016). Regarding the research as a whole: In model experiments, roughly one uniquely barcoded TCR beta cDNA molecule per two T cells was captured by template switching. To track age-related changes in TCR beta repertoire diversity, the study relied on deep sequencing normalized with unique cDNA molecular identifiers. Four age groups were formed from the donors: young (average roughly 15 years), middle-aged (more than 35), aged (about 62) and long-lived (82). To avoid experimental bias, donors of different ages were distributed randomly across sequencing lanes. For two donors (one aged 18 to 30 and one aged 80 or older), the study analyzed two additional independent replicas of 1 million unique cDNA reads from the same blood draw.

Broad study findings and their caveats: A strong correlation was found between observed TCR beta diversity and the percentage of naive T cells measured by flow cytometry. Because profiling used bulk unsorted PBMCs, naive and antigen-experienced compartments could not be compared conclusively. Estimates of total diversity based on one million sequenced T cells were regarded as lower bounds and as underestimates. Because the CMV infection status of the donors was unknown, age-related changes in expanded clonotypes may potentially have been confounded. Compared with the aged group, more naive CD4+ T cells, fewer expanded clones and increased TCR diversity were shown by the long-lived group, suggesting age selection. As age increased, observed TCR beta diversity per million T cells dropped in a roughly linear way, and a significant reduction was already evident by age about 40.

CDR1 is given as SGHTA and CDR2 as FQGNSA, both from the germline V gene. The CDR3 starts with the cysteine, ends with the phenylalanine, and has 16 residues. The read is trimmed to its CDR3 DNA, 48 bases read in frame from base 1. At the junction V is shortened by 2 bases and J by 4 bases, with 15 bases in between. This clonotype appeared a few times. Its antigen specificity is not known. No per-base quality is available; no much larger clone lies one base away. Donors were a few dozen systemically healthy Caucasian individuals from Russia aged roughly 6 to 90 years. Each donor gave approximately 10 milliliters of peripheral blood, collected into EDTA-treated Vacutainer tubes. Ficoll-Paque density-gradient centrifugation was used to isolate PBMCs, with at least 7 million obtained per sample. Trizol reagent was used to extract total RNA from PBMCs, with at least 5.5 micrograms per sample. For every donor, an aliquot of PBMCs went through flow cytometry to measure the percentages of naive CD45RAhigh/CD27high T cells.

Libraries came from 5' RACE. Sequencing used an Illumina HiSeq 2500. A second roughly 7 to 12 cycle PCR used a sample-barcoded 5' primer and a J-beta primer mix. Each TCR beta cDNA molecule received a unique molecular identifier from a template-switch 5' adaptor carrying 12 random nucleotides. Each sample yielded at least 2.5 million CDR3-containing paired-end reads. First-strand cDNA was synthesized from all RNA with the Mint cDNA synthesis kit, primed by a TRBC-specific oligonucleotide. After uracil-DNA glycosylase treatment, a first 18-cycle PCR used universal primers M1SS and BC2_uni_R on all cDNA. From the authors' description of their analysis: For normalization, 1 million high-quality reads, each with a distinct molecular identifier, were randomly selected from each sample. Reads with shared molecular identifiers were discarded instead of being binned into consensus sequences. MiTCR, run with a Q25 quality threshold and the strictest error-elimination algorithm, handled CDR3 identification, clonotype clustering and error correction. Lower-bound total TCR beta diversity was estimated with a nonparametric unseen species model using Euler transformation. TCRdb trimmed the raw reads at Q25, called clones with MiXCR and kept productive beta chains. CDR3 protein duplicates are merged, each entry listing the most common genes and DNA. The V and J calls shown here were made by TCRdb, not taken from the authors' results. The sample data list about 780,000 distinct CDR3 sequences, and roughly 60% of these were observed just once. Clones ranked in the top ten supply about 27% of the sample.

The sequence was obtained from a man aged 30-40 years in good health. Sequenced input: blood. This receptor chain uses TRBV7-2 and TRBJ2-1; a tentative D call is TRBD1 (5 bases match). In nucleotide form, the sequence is TGTGCCAGCAGCTTAACGCAGGGATTAGGTTACAATGAGCAGTTCTTC. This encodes CASSLTQGLGYNEQFF.